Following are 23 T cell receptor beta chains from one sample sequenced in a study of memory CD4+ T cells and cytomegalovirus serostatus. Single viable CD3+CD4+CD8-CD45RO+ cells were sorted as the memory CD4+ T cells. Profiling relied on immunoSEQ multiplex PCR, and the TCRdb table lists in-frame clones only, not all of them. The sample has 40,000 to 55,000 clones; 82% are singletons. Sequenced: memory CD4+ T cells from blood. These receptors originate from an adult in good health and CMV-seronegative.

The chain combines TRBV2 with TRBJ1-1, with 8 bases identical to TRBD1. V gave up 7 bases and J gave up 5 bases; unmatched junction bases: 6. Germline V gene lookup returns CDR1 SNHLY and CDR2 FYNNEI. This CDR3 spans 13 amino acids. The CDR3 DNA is TGTGCCAGCAAATTGGACAGGGAGACTGAAGCTTTCTTT. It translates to CASKLDRETEAFF.

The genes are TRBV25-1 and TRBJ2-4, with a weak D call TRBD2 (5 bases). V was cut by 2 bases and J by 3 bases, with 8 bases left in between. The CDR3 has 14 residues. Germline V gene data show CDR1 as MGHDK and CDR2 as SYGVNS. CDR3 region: CASSEEGLKNIQYF. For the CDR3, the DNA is TGTGCCAGCAGTGAAGAGGGCCTCAAAAACATTCAGTACTTC.

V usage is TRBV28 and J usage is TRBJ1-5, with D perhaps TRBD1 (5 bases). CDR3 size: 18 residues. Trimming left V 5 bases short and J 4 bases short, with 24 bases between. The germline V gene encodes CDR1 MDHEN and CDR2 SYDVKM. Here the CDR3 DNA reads TGTGCCAGCAGTGGCCCTGGCACCCGATTAGGACATAATCAGCCCCAGCATTTT. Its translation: CASSGPGTRLGHNQPQHF.

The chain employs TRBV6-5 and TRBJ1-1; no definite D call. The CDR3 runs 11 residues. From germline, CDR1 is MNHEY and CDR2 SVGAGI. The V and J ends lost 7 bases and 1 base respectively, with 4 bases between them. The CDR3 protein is CASTQNTEAFF. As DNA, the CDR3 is TGTGCCAGCACCCAGAACACTGAAGCTTTCTTT.

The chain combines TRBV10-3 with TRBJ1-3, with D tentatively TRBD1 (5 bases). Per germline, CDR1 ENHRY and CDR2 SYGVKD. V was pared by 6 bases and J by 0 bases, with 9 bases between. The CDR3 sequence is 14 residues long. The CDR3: CAISGDVSGNTIYF. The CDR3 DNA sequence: TGTGCCATCAGCGGGGACGTCTCTGGAAACACCATATATTTT.

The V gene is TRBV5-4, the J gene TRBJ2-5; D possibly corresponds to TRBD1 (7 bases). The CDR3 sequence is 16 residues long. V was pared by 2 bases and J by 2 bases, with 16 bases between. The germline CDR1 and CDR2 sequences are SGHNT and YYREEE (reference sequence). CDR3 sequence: CASSFLGAGGQETQYF. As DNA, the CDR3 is TGTGCCAGCAGCTTCCTGGGGGCAGGGGGGCAAGAGACCCAGTACTTC.

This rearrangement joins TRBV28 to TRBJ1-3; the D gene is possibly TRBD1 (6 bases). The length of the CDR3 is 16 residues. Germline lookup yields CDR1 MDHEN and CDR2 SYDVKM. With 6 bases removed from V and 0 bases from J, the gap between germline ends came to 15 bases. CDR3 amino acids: CASRGAQGLSGNTIYF. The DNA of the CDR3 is TGTGCCAGCAGAGGAGCACAGGGACTCTCTGGAAACACCATATATTTT.

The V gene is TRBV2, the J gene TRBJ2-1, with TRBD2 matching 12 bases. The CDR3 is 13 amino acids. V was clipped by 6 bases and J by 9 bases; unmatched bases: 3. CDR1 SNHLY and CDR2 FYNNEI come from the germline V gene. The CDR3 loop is CASSLAGGREQFF. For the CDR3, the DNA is TGTGCCAGCAGCCTAGCGGGGGGGCGTGAGCAGTTCTTC. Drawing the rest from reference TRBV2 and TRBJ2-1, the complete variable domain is EPEVTQTPSHQVTQMGQEVILRCVPISNHLYFYWYRQILGQKVEFLVSFYNNEISEKSEIFDDQFSVERPDGSNFTLKIRSTKLEDSAMYFCASSLAGGREQFFGPGTRLTVL.

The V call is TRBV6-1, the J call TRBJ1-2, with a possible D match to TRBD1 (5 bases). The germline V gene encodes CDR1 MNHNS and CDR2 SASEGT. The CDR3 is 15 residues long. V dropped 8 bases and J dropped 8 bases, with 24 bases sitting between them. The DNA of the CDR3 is TGTGCCAGCGGGCAGGCGGGGTCGGCCCGGGGGGGCTACACCTTC. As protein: CASGQAGSARGGYTF.

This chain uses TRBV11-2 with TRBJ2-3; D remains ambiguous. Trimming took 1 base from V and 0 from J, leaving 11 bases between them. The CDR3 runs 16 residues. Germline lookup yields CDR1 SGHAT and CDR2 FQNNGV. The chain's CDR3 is CASSLVELTSTDTQYF. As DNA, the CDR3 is TGTGCCAGCAGCTTAGTCGAATTAACTAGCACAGATACGCAGTATTTT.

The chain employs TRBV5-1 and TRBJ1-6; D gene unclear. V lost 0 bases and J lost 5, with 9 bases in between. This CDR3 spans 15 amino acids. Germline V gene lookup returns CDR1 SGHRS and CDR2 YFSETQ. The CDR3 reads CASSLAPANNSPLHF. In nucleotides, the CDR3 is TGCGCCAGCAGCTTGGCCCCTGCGAATAATTCACCCCTCCACTTT.

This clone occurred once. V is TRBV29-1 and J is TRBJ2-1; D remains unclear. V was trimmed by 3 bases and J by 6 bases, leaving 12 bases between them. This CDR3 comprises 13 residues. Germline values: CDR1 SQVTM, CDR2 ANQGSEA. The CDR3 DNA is TGCAGCGTTGACAGGTTTGGGTCCAATGAGCAGTTCTTC. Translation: CSVDRFGSNEQFF.

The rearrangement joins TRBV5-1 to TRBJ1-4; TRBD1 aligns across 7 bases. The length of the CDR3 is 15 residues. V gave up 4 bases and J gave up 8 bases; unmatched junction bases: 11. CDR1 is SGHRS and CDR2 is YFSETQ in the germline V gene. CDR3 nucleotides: TGCGCCAGCAGCCCGGGGGACAGCGGGATAGAAAAACTGTTTTTT. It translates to CASSPGDSGIEKLFF.

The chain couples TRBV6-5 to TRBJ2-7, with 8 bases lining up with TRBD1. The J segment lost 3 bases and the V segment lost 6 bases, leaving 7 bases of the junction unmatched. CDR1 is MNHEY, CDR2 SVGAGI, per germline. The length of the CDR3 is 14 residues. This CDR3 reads CASSPTGDNYEQYF. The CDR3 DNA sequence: TGTGCCAGCAGCCCGACAGGGGACAACTACGAGCAGTACTTC.

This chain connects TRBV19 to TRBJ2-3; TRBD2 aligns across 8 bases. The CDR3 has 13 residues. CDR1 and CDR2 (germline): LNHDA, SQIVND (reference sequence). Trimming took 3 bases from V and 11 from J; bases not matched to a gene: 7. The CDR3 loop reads CASSMRRGEGQYF. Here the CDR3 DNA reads TGTGCCAGTAGTATGAGGCGGGGGGAGGGGCAGTATTTT.

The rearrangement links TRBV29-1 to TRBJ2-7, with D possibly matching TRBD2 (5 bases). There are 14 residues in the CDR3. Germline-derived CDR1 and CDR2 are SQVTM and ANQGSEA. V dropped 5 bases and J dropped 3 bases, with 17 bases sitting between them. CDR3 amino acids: CSVKTSPGDYEQYF. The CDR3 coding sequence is TGCAGCGTTAAAACCTCACCCGGGGACTACGAGCAGTACTTC.

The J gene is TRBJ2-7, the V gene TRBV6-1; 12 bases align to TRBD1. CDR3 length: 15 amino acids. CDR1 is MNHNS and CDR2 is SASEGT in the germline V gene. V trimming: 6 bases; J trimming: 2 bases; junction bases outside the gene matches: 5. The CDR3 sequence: CASSGTGGRTYEQYF. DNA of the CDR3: TGTGCCAGCAGCGGGACAGGGGGCCGAACCTACGAGCAGTACTTC.

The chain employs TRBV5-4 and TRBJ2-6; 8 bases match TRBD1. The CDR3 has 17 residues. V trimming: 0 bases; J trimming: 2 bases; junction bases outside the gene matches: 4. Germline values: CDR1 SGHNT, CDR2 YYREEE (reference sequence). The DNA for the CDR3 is TGTGCCAGCAGCTTGGGACCACAGGGGGCTGGGGCCAACGTCCTGACTTTC. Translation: CASSLGPQGAGANVLTF.

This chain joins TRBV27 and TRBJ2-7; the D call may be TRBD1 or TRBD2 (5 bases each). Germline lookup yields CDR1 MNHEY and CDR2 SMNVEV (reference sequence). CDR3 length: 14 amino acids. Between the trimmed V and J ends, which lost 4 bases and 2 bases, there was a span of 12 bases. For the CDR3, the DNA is TGTGCCAGCAGTTGGGCCGGGGACCCCTACGAGCAGTACTTC. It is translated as CASSWAGDPYEQYF.

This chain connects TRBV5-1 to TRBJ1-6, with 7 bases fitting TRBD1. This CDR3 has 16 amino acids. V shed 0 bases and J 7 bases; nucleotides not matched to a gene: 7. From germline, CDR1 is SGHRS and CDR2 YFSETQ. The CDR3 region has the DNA TGCGCCAGCAGCTTGGGGCAGGGGGGAACCAATTCACCCCTCCACTTT. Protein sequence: CASSLGQGGTNSPLHF.

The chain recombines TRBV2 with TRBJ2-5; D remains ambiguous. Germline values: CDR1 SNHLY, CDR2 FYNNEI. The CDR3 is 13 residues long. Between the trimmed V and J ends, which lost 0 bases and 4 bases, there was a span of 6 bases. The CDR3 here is CASSEATRETQYF. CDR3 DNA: TGTGCCAGCAGTGAAGCCACGCGAGAGACCCAGTACTTC.

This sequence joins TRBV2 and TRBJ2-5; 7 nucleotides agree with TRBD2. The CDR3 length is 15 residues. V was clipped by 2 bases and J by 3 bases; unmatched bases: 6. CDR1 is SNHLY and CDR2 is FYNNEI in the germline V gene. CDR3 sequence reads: CASSERLAGEETQYF. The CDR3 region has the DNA TGTGCCAGCAGTGAAAGGCTGGCGGGGGAAGAGACCCAGTACTTC.

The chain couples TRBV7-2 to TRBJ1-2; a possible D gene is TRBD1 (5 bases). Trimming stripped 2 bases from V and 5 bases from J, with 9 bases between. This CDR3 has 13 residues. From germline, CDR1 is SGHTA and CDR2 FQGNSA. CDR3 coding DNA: TGTGCCAGCAGCTTACCGAGGGGATATGGCTACACCTTC. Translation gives CASSLPRGYGYTF.